The T cell receptor (beta chain) described here comes from a study of blood T cell repertoires in COVID-19. Study context: Sites in the United States, Italy and Spain provided acute and convalescent COVID-19 samples. Sources were T cells, B-cell-depleted T cells, or PBMCs; the material itself was cDNA or gDNA.

Seattle enrolled patients during active infection and tracked them longitudinally. Repertoires were generated with immunoSEQ multiplex PCR, while TCRdb's copy carries only in-frame clones and drops some. Among 150,000 to 200,000 clones listed, around four fifths were seen once. CDR1 MNHEY and CDR2 SVGAGI come from the germline V gene. The V gene lost 2 bases and the J gene lost 0 bases, with 13 bases spanning the gap. CDR3 length: 16 residues. The clonotype comes from a woman aged 70-85 years with COVID-19, enrolled during active disease. This chain connects TRBV6-5 to TRBJ1-1, with D perhaps TRBD1 (5 bases). The specimen was peripheral blood. The CDR3 spells CASSYRGYGMNTEAFF. CDR3 nucleotides: TGTGCCAGCAGTTACCGGGGGTACGGGATGAACACTGAAGCTTTCTTT.